The 9 T cell receptor beta chains listed next were all sequenced from one sample in a study of OX40 agonist ivuxolimab in advanced cancers. Using immunoSEQ multiplex PCR, the repertoire was profiled, and TCRdb retains in-frame clones only, with some absent. The sample consists of 55,000 to 85,000 clones, approximately 83% of them appearing once. Sequences were derived from CD4+ or CD8+ T cells sorted from blood, sampled in a trial of the OX40 agonist ivuxolimab. The receptor set was obtained from an adult with an advanced solid tumor such as melanoma, head and neck, liver or kidney cancer.

The chain carries TRBV5-1 and TRBJ1-6, with TRBD1 matching 7 bases. Germline CDR1 and CDR2: SGHRS and YFSETQ. The CDR3 totals 17 residues. J lost 11 bases, V lost 0 bases, and 14 bases had no gene match. The CDR3 here is CASSLAGTAVGWTPLHF. Here the CDR3 DNA reads TGCGCCAGCAGCTTGGCCGGGACAGCCGTGGGTTGGACACCCCTCCACTTT.

This rearrangement joins TRBV11-2 to TRBJ2-3; D is unclear. Deletions cut 5 bases from V and 4 bases from J, with 10 bases between. The germline gives CDR1 SGHAT, CDR2 FQNNGV. The CDR3 contains 13 residues. CDR3 sequence (DNA): TGTGCCAGCAGCCTCCGACCTCCAGATACGCAGTATTTT. Translated, it gives CASSLRPPDTQYF.

V usage is TRBV11-2 and J usage is TRBJ2-3; 9 bases fit TRBD2. This CDR3 contains 15 residues. Looked up from germline, CDR1 is SGHAT and CDR2 is FQNNGV. V shed 0 bases, J shed 6 bases, and the junction held 4 bases outside the gene matches. The DNA for the CDR3 is TGTGCCAGCAGCTTAGAGCGGGGGGGCCAGGATACGCAGTATTTT. Protein: CASSLERGGQDTQYF.

This clone was picked up one time. This chain links TRBV6-6 with TRBJ1-3; 7 bases agree with TRBD1. With 5 bases clipped from V and 7 bases from J, the junction kept 8 bases outside the gene matches. This CDR3 has 14 amino acids. Per germline, CDR1 MNHNY and CDR2 SVGAGI (reference sequence). DNA of the CDR3: TGTGCCAGCAGTGCAGGGGGATCCTTTAACACCATATATTTT. Its translation: CASSAGGSFNTIYF.

This chain connects TRBV28 to TRBJ1-2; no clear D. Germline V lookup: CDR1 MDHEN, CDR2 SYDVKM. The CDR3 is 14 amino acids. The V end lost 2 bases, the J end lost 1 base, and 8 bases lay between the germline ends. The CDR3 region is CASSLPPVNYGYTF. Here the CDR3 DNA reads TGTGCCAGCAGTTTACCCCCCGTTAACTATGGCTACACCTTC.

The chain's CDR3 is CASSIVTGTGSYNEQFF. CDR3 DNA sequence: TGTGCCAGTAGTATAGTCACGGGGACAGGCTCCTACAATGAGCAGTTCTTC. V gene TRBV19 combines with J gene TRBJ2-1, with 8 bases identical to TRBD1. The CDR3 totals 17 residues. With V trimmed by 1 base and J by 0 bases, 5 bases remained unmatched. Germline CDR1 LNHDA, CDR2 SQIVND (reference sequence). Based on the CDR3 plus reference TRBV19 and TRBJ2-1, the full variable domain is DGGITQSPKYLFRKEGQNVTLSCEQNLNHDAMYWYRQDPGQGLRLIYYSQIVNDFQKGDIAEGYSVSREKKESFPLTVTSAQKNPTAFYLCASSIVTGTGSYNEQFFGPGTRLTVL.

The genes are TRBV14 and TRBJ2-7; D is unclear. CDR3 length: 14 amino acids. Per germline, CDR1 SGHDN and CDR2 FVKESK. V shed 1 base and J shed 6 bases, with 13 bases lying between them. The CDR3 bases are TGTGCCAGCAGCCAAGCTTCAGACATCCCCGAGCAGTACTTC. It yields the protein CASSQASDIPEQYF.

Comments on this clone: This specimen includes other DNA sequences encoding the same CDR3. The CDR3 here is CASSLQGRQETQYF. CDR3 DNA sequence: TGCGCCAGCAGCTTGCAGGGACGGCAAGAGACCCAGTACTTC. The chain is built from TRBV5-1 and TRBJ2-5, with D possibly being TRBD1 or TRBD2 (5 bases each). Germline V gives CDR1 SGHRS, CDR2 YFSETQ. The CDR3 contains 14 residues. V was cut by 1 base and J by 2 bases, with 9 bases left in between.

This chain uses TRBV2 with TRBJ1-4, with D tentatively TRBD1 (6 bases). This CDR3 comprises 16 residues. Between the trimmed V and J ends, which lost 0 bases and 4 bases, there was a span of 12 bases. From germline, CDR1 is SNHLY and CDR2 FYNNEI. DNA for the CDR3: TGTGCCAGCAGTGAAGCGCTGGGGGCCTTTAATGAAAAACTGTTTTTT. It codes for CASSEALGAFNEKLFF.